This TCR beta chain was documented in a study of radiotherapy plus CTLA-4 blockade in lung cancer. The V gene's germline CDR1 is SNHLY and CDR2 FYNNEI. V lost 4 bases, J lost 2 bases, and 4 bases stayed unmatched. The CDR3 has 16 amino acids. Sequenced by immunoSEQ multiplex PCR; TCRdb stores in-frame clones only, minus some. The data show more than 90,000 clones, roughly 80% seen once. The source material was peripheral blood, sampled from a patient treated with radiotherapy plus ipilimumab. V gene TRBV2 combines with J gene TRBJ2-6; 8 bases align to TRBD1. This clonotype originated in a human donor with non-small cell lung cancer who had a partial response to radiotherapy plus ipilimumab. This chain's CDR3 is CASSVAGGAGANVLTF. As DNA, the CDR3 is TGTGCCAGCAGTGTTGCAGGGGGCGCTGGGGCCAACGTCCTGACTTTC.